The sequence of this T cell receptor beta chain was determined in a study of blood T cell repertoires in COVID-19. Trimming pared 7 bases from V and 4 bases from J, leaving 10 bases between. The CDR3 loop spans 12 amino acids. Profiling relied on immunoSEQ multiplex PCR, and the TCRdb table lists in-frame clones only, not all of them. The data hold tens of thousands of clones, with about 89% observed a single time. The rearrangement joins TRBV12-3 or TRBV12-4 to TRBJ1-2; D gene ambiguous. Sequenced input: peripheral blood. The receptor comes from a human donor in a cohort sampled during active COVID-19. The CDR3 DNA follows: TGTGCCAGCACCACCGGGATCTATGGCTACACCTTC. It is translated as CASTTGIYGYTF.